This entry concerns a single T cell receptor beta chain. This receptor's antigen is unknown. Per-base qualities were not stored, and no clone one base away is much larger. This sample was included in a study of control samples from healthy donors and cancer patients (dated by TCRdb to about 2020). Library method: the immunoSEQ multiplex PCR assay. Drawn from immuneACCESS, this table holds only the in-frame rearrangements with V and J called that TCRdb kept. Clones are partly lost; checked studies trace under half to an unresolved V gene and leave the rest unexplained. For this sample the table gives about 170,000 clones, of which around 90% were detected only once. Nearly 5% of the sample lies in the top ten. Including cysteine and phenylalanine, the CDR3 has 15 amino acids. Only the CDR3 region is kept as DNA, spanning 45 bases read in frame from base 1. Cut back by 0 bases and 8 bases, the V and J ends lie 15 bases apart. From the germline V gene, CDR1 is SGDLS and CDR2 is YYNGEE.

This sequence uses TRBV9 and TRBJ2-1, with the D gene too uncertain to name. This receptor was identified in a woman under 40 in good health. Sequenced material: blood. The nucleotides are TGTGCCAGCAGCGTAGAGCGCCACGGAGATGATGAGCAGTTCTTC. It translates to CASSVERHGDDEQFF. When the CDR3 is completed using the reference TRBV9 and TRBJ2-1 genes on either side, the full variable domain is DSGVTQTPKHLITATGQRVTLRCSPRSGDLSVYWYQQSLDQGLQFLIQYYNGEERAKGNILERFSAQQFPDLHSELNLSSLELGDSALYFCASSVERHGDDEQFFGPGTRLTVL.